Listed below are T cell receptor beta chains from one sample, sequenced in a study of blood T cell repertoires in COVID-19. Using immunoSEQ multiplex PCR, the repertoire was profiled, and TCRdb retains in-frame clones only, with some absent. Among under 500,000 clones listed, roughly 90% were seen once. The sequenced sample consisted of peripheral blood. These receptors all stem from a woman in her 30s with acute or convalescent COVID-19. Each CDR3 is given with its conserved first and last residue. The D gene is left open where the match is weak. Rows may omit the clone size; those that give it use once, few, many or a size class.

j_gene	len	d_gene	v_gene	abundance	CDR3nt	CDR3aa
TRBJ1-1	14	-	TRBV6-1	-	TGTGCCAGCAGTGAAGGCCAGGGGTTTACTGAAGCTTTCTTT	CASSEGQGFTEAFF
TRBJ2-1	17	-	TRBV19	few	TGTGCCAGTAGTAGGGGGCTACAGGGGAGGCGGCGCAATGAGCAGTTCTTC	CASSRGLQGRRRNEQFF
TRBJ1-6	15	-	TRBV30	-	TGTGCCTGGAGTATTCCCGGGGAAATAACAGGGTCCCTCCACTTT	CAWSIPGEITGSLHF
TRBJ1-5	17	-	TRBV5-1	-	TGCGCCAGCAGCTTGAGCCCCAGGGGAGAAGGCAATCAGCCCCAGCATTTT	CASSLSPRGEGNQPQHF
TRBJ1-3	15	-	TRBV7-2	-	TGTGCCAGCAGCCCAAGTGGGGCAGTTGGAAACACCATATATTTT	CASSPSGAVGNTIYF
TRBJ2-7	13	TRBD2	TRBV7-8	-	TGTGCCACCCTTATGGGCGGGGGGTACGAGCAGTACTTC	CATLMGGGYEQYF
TRBJ2-2	17	TRBD2	TRBV9	-	TGTGCCCGCCGCGTAGGGGCTAGCGGGGGGGCCGCGGGGGAGCTGTTTTTT	CARRVGASGGAAGELFF
TRBJ2-7	12	-	TRBV6-1	-	TGTGCCAGCAGTTTTAATTCCTACGAGCAGTACTTC	CASSFNSYEQYF
TRBJ2-3	15	TRBD2	TRBV5-1	-	TGCGCCAGCAGCTTGCGCGGGGGGGCCGGAGATACGCAGTATTTT	CASSLRGGAGDTQYF
TRBJ1-2	15	-	TRBV6-5	-	TGTGCCAGCAGTCCTACCGCGGGGTCTAACTATGGCTACACCTTC	CASSPTAGSNYGYTF